This T cell receptor beta chain was sequenced in a study of blood T cell repertoires in COVID-19 (dated by TCRdb to the early 2020s). A note on the overall study: Samples from collaborators originated in the United States, Italy and Spain and spanned both the acute and convalescent phases of COVID-19. A freely available public database, intended as a resource for researchers studying the immune response to SARS-CoV-2, is where the repertoires were released. Where available, HLA class I and class II types were obtained from metadata supplied by the sample provider rather than from assay-based typing. Nearly every sample came with metadata listing a de-identified subject ID, COVID-19 status, age in years and sex. The prospective study material was composed of cDNA or gDNA derived from T cells, B-cell-depleted T cells, or PBMCs. Deeply sampled blood TCRbeta repertoires from subjects exposed to, actively infected with, or recovered from COVID-19 were included in the dataset. Samples were obtained from the ongoing ImmuneRACE study (first 160 participants) and from 1,254 subjects provided by 6 global collaborators.

TCRbeta CDR3 regions were amplified from genomic DNA using the immunoSEQ Assay, a bias-controlled multiplex PCR. In the authors' own workflow: The number of nucleated cells in each sample was estimated by amplification of reference gene primers within the assay. To quantify the absolute abundance of each unique TCRbeta CDR3 rearrangement, sequence reads were collapsed and filtered. For each sample, productive Simpson clonality was calculated as the square root of Simpson's diversity index across productive rearrangements. Not all clones reach the TCRdb copy of this immuneACCESS table, which keeps in-frame sequences only. Checked studies attribute under half of the gap to unresolved V genes and leave the rest unexplained. From that table come the V and J calls and clone size; the DNA was used to work out D and trimming. Recorded for this sample are some 100,000 clones; roughly four fifths of them occurred a single time. Approximately 13% of the sample rests with the top ten.

Results the study describes overall, beyond this receptor: The amount of clinical and demographic metadata varied by source and participant and was provided uncurated.

Each collaborating institution followed its own protocols to collect whole blood in K2EDTA tubes. For TCRbeta analysis, collaborator samples were shipped as frozen whole blood, as isolated PBMCs, or as DNA extracted from either sample type. This clone was found once. Its cognate antigen has yet to be identified. Base qualities are missing; no much larger clone stands one base away. Inclusive of the bounding cysteine and phenylalanine, the CDR3 is 16 residues long. The kept DNA is CDR3 alone, 48 bases in frame from the first base. The germline V gene (reference sequence) yields GTSNPN for CDR1 and SVGIG for CDR2. Ends trimmed: V by 2 bases, J by 5 bases; bases unmatched to a gene: 13.

The sequence derives from a human donor in a cohort sampled during active COVID-19. In this chain, TRBV30 is recombined with TRBJ1-1, and TRBD1 aligns with 8 junction nucleotides. Sample: peripheral blood. This receptor has the CDR3 CAWSLQQGVIGTEAFF. The DNA sequence reads TGTGCCTGGAGTCTTCAACAGGGGGTAATTGGGACTGAAGCTTTCTTT. Extended through the reference TRBV30 and TRBJ1-1 proteins, this CDR3 yields the full variable domain: SQTIHQWPATLVQPVGSPLSLECTVEGTSNPNLYWYRQAAGRGLQLLFYSVGIGQISSEVPQNLSASRPQDRQFILSSKKLLLSDSGFYLCAWSLQQGVIGTEAFFGQGTRLTVV.